The source of this T cell receptor (beta chain) is a study of CD8 T cells in Susac syndrome. Random hexamers were used to reverse transcribe the RNA input (0.5 to 1 ug). TCRdb fed the immunoSEQ multiplex PCR reads into MiXCR, producing one record per CDR3 protein. The sample holds 80,000 or so distinct CDR3 sequences, roughly 91% seen once. V lost 7 bases and J lost 7, with 16 bases in between. Germline loops: CDR1 SQVTM, CDR2 ANQGSEA. This CDR3 is built from 12 residues. The chain has TRBV29-1 and TRBJ1-1; weak D call: TRBD1 (6 bases). This TCR was recovered from a human donor with Susac syndrome. Material for sequencing was CD4+ T cells from PBMCs. The CDR3 loop reads CSARRGVFEAFF. The CDR3 DNA reads as TGCAGCGCCCGGAGGGGGGTTTTTGAAGCTTTCTTT.